This TCR beta chain is drawn from a study of HIV-infected patients and healthy controls. TCRdb itself ran the 5' RACE reads through MiXCR, one entry per CDR3 protein. The profile covers around 58,000 distinct CDR3 sequences, with under 25% appearing a single time and over 1.1% taken by the ten largest. This clonotype was seen a handful of times. The CDR3 spans 14 residues. Germline V gene data show CDR1 as MNHEY and CDR2 as SVGAGI. The V segment lost 6 bases and the J segment 8 bases; nucleotides outside the gene matches: 9. The V and J genes are TRBV6-5 and TRBJ1-4; 7 positions match TRBD1. This clonotype originated in a human donor in good health. The sequenced sample was CD4+ T cells from blood. CDR3 region: CASRALTGTEKLFF. The CDR3 DNA reads as TGTGCCAGCAGGGCCCTGACAGGGACCGAAAAACTGTTTTTT.